At least ten counts were recorded for the clone carrying this TCR beta chain. The antigen remains unidentified. The sample is drawn from a study of T cells after yellow fever vaccination. Study results and caveats: Most primary-vaccination clones reappeared after the booster (96% CD4, 75% to 90% CD8).

Using its own MiXCR run on the 5' RACE reads, TCRdb lists one record per CDR3 protein. This table has 60,000 to 75,000 distinct CDR3 sequences, over 6% appearing once. The CDR3 is 15 amino acids. Germline V gene sequence: CDR1 LGHDT, CDR2 YNNKEL (reference sequence). V shed 3 bases and J shed 6 bases, with 15 bases lying between them. This chain joins TRBV3-1 and TRBJ2-1, with D possibly matching TRBD2 (7 bases). Here the sequenced sample was CD8+ T cells sorted from PBMCs, taken about 49 days after the first yellow fever vaccination. The origin of this receptor is a man between 18 and 35 years old who received the YFV17D yellow fever vaccine. CDR3 residues: CASSHGGGALNEQFF. The CDR3 DNA reads TGTGCCAGCAGCCATGGGGGGGGGGCCCTCAATGAGCAGTTCTTC.